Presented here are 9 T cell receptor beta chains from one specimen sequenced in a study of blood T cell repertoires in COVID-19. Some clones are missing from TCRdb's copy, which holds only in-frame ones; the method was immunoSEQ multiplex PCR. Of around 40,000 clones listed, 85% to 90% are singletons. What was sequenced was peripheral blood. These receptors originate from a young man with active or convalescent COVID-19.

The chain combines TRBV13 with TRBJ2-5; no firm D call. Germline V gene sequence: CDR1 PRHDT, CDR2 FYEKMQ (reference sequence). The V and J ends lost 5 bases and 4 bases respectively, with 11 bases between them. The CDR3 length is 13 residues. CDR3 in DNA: TGTGCCAGCAGCCCCTCTGAGGCAGAGACCCAGTACTTC. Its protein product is CASSPSEAETQYF. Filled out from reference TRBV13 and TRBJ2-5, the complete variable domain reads AAGVIQSPRHLIKEKRETATLKCYPIPRHDTVYWYQQGPGQDPQFLISFYEKMQSDKGSIPDRFSAQQFSDYHSELNMSSLELGDSALYFCASSPSEAETQYFGPGTRLLVL.

CDR3 coding DNA: TGTGCCAGCAGCCCGGACAGGGGGCGCAATCAGCCCCAGCATTTT. This encodes CASSPDRGRNQPQHF. This chain links TRBV6-5 with TRBJ1-5; TRBD1 aligns across 11 bases. Germline CDR1 reads MNHEY; CDR2 reads SVGAGI. V lost 6 bases and J lost 2; bases outside the gene matches: 3. This CDR3 spans 15 amino acids.

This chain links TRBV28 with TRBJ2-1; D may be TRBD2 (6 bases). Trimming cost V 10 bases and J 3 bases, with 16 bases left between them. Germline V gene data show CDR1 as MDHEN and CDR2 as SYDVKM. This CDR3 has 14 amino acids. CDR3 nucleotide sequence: TGTGCCACCTGGCCTAGCGAAAACTACAATGAGCAGTTCTTC. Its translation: CATWPSENYNEQFF.

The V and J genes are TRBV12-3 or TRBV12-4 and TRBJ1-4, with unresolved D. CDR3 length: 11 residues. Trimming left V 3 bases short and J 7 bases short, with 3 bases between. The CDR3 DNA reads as TGTGCCAGCAGTTTCAGTGAAAAACTGTTTTTT. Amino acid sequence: CASSFSEKLFF.

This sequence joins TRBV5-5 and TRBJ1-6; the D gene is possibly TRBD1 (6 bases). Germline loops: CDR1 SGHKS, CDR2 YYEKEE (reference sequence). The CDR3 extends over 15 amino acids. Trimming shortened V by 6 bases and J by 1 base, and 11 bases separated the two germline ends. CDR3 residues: CASNPDSSYNSPLHF. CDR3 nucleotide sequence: TGTGCCAGCAATCCGGACAGTTCCTATAATTCACCCCTCCACTTT.

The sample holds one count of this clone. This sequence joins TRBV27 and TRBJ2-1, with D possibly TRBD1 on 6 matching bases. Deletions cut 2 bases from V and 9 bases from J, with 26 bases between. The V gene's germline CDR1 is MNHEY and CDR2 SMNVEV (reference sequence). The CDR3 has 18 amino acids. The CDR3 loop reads CASSLTQGHRKGVSEQFF. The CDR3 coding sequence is TGTGCCAGCAGTTTAACACAGGGACATCGAAAGGGGGTCAGTGAGCAGTTCTTC.

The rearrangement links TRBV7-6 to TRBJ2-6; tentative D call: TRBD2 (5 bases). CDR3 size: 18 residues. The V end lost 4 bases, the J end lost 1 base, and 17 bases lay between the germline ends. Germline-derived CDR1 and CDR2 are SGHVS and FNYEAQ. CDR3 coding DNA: TGTGCCAGCAGCTCCGGAGCGGCGACCGGATCTGGGGCCAACGTCCTGACTTTC. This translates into CASSSGAATGSGANVLTF.

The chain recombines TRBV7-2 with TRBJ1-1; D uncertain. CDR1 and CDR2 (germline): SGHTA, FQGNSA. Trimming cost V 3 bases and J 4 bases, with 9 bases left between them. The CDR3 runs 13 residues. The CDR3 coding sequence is TGTGCCAGCAGCTTGGTGCCGGGCACTGAAGCTTTCTTT. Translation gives CASSLVPGTEAFF.

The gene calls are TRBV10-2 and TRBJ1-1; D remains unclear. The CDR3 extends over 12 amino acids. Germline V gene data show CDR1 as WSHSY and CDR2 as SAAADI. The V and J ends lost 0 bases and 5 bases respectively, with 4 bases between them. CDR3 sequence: CASSESETEAFF. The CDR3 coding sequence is TGCGCCAGCAGTGAGTCTGAGACTGAAGCTTTCTTT.